This paragraph reports one T cell receptor beta chain. Antigen: not known. This sample is part of a study of T-cell memory formation after mild COVID-19. Study results and limitations: Specificity for SARS-CoV-2 was not confirmed among the second-wave clones peaking on day 37. CD4+ bias marked clones expanding day 15 to 37, unlike balanced contracting clones. Cross-reactive memory seemingly joined, as some responding clones were found in pre-infection memory.

Using constant-segment primers, 5'RACE produced TCR alpha and TCR beta cDNA libraries carrying sample barcodes and UMIs. From the 5' RACE reads, TCRdb called clonotypes with MiXCR, one entry per CDR3 protein. Counted here are around 150,000 distinct CDR3 sequences, roughly 28% occurring once; the ten biggest clones make up 12%. The CDR3 has 14 residues. Germline loops: CDR1 LGHNA, CDR2 YSLEER. Trimming cost V 0 bases and J 13 bases, with 15 bases left between them. V usage is TRBV4-3 and J usage is TRBJ2-2; possibly TRBD2 for D (6 bases). This TCR derives from an adult woman who had mild COVID-19 (a few samples of this study predate the infection). Cell type and time point are not known. Sequencing used PBMCs or a T cell subset sorted from them (not recorded which). The CDR3 DNA reads as TGCGCCAGCAGCCAAGAATGGTCGGGGGAAGGGCTGTTTTTT. This sequence encodes CASSQEWSGEGLFF.